This TCR beta chain stems from a study of blood T cells in healthy people across ages. With 6 bases removed from V and 7 bases from J, the gap between germline ends came to 7 bases. The CDR3 is 11 amino acids. Germline CDR1 MNHEY, CDR2 SVGEGT. A second PCR, run for about 7 to 11 cycles, used a sample-barcoded 5' primer plus a J-beta primer mix. TCRdb reprocessed the 5' RACE reads via MiXCR and lists one record per CDR3 protein. This repertoire shows more than 800,000 distinct CDR3 sequences, roughly 26% found once; its top ten account for 15% to 20%. Collection of ten milliliters of peripheral blood was performed for each donor.

This clonotype was obtained from a woman of 80 years or more in good health. The chain recombines TRBV6-2 or TRBV6-3 with TRBJ1-5; D remains ambiguous. The sample was blood. The CDR3 coding sequence is TGTGCCAGCAGCATGGGACAGCCCCAGCATTTT. Protein sequence: CASSMGQPQHF.